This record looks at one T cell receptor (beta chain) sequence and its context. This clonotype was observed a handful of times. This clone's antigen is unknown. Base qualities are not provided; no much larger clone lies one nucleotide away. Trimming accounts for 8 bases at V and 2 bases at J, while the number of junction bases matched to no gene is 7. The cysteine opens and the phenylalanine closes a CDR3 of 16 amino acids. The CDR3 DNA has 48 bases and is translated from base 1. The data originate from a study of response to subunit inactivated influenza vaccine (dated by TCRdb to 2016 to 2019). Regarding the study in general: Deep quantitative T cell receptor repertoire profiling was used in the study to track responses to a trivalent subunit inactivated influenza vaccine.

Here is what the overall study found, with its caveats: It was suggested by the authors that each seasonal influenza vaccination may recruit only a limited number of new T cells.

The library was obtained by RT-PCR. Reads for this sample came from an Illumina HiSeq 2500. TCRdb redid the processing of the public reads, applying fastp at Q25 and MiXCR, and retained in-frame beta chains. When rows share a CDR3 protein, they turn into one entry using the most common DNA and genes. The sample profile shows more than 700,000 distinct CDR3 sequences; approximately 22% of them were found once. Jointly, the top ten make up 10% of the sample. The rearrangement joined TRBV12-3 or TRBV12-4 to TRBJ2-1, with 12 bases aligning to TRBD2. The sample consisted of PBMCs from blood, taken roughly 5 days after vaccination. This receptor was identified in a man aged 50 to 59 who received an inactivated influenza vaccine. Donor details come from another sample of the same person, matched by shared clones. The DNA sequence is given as TGTGCCAGCGCTGGCCTAGCGGGAGGGACCTACAATGAGCAGTTCTTC. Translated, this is CASAGLAGGTYNEQFF.